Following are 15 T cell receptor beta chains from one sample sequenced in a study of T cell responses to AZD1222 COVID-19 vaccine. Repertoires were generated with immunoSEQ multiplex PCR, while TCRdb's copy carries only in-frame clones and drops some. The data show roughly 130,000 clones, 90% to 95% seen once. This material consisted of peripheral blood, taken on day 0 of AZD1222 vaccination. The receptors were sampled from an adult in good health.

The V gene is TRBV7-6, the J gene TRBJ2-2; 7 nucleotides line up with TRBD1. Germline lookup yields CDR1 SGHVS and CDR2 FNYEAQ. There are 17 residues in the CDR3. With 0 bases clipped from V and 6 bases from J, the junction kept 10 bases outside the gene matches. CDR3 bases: TGTGCCAGCAGCTTAGCGGCGGTAGGACAGGCCCCCGGGGAGCTGTTTTTT. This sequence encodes CASSLAAVGQAPGELFF.

Here the CDR3 reads CASSLGTRSTF. The CDR3, as DNA: TGTGCCAGCAGCTTGGGGACTCGGAGTACCTTC. V usage is TRBV5-6 and J usage is TRBJ1-2, with D uncertain. Looked up from germline, CDR1 is SGHDT and CDR2 is YYEEEE. The CDR3 has 11 amino acids. Trimming took off 0 bases at V and 14 bases at J, with 11 bases between the two ends. Full variable domain (remainder filled in from reference TRBV5-6 and TRBJ1-2): DAGVTQSPTHLIKTRGQQVTLRCSPKSGHDTVSWYQQALGQGPQFIFQYYEEEERQRGNFPDRFSGHQFPNYSSELNVNALLLGDSALYLCASSLGTRSTFGSGTRLTVV.

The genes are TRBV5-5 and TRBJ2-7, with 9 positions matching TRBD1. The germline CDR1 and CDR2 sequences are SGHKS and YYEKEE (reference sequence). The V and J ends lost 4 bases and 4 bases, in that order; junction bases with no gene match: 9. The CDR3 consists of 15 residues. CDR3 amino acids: CASSPFSGQGYEQYF. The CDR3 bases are TGTGCCAGCAGCCCGTTCTCCGGACAGGGGTACGAGCAGTACTTC.

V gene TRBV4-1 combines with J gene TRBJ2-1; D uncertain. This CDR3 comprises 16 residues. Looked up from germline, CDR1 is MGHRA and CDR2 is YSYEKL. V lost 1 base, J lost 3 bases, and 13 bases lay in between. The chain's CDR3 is CASSQAAILLYNEQFF. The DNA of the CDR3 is TGCGCCAGCAGCCAAGCGGCTATCCTACTCTACAATGAGCAGTTCTTC.

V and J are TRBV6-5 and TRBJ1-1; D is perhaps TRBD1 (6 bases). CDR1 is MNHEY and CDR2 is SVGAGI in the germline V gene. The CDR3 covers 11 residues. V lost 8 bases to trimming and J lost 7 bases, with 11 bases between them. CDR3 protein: CASRGGSEAFF. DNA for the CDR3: TGTGCCAGCCGGGGGGGCAGTGAAGCTTTCTTT.

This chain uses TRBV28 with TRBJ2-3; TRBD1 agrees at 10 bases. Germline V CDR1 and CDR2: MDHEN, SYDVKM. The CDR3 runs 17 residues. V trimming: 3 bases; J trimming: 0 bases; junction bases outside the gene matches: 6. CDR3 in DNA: TGTGCCAGCAGTTTTCCCCGGGGACAGGGGAGCACAGATACGCAGTATTTT. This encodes CASSFPRGQGSTDTQYF.

DNA of the CDR3: TGTGCCAGCAGCTTGATGGATTCGCCGATGGAGACCCAGTACTTC. Translating it yields CASSLMDSPMETQYF. This chain joins TRBV7-9 and TRBJ2-5; D not resolved. CDR1 is SEHNR, CDR2 FQNEAQ, per germline (reference sequence). With 3 bases removed from V and 5 bases from J, the gap between germline ends came to 16 bases. The CDR3 consists of 15 residues.

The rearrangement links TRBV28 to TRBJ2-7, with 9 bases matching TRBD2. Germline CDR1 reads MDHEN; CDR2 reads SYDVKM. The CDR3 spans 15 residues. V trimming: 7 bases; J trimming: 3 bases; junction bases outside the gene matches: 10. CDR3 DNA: TGTGCCAGCAAGGGGCTGGGACTAGCTGGCTACGAGCAGTACTTC. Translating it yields CASKGLGLAGYEQYF.

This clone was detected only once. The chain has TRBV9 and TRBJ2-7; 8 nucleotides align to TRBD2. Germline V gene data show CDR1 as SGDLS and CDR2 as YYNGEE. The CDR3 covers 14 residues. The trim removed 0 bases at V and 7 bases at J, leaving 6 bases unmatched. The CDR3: CASSVAGGPEEQYF. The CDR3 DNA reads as TGTGCCAGCAGCGTAGCGGGAGGGCCGGAGGAGCAGTACTTC.

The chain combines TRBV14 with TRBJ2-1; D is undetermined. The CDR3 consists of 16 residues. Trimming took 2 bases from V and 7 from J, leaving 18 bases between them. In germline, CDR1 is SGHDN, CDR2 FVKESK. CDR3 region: CASSQNGGAFRNEQFF. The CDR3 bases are TGTGCCAGCAGCCAAAATGGTGGCGCTTTTAGGAATGAGCAGTTCTTC.

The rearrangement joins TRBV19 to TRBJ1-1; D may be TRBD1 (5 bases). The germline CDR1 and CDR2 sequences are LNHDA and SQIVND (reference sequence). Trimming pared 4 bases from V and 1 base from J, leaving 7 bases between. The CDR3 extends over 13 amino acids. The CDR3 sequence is CASSTGQNTEAFF. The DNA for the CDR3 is TGTGCCAGTAGTACCGGACAGAACACTGAAGCTTTCTTT.

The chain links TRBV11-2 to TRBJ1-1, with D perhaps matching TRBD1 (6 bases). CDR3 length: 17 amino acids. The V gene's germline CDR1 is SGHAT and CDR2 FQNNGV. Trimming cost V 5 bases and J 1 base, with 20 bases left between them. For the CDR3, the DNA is TGTGCCAGCAGCCCTAGAGAGTTGACAGGCCGGAACACTGAAGCTTTCTTT. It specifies CASSPRELTGRNTEAFF.

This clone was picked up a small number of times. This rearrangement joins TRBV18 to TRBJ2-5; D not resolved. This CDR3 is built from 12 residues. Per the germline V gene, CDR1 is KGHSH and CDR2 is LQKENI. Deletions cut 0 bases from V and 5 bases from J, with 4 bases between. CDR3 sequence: CASSPPEETQYF. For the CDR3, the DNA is TGTGCCAGCTCACCACCGGAGGAGACCCAGTACTTC.

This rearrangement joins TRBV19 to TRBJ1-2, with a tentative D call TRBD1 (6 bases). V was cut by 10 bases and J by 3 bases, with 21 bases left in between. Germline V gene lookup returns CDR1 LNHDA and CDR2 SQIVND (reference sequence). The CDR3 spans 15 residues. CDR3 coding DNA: TGTGCCACCCATCGGCGGGGGCAGGGGCACTATGGCTACACCTTC. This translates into CATHRRGQGHYGYTF. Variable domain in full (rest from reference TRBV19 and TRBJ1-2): DGGITQSPKYLFRKEGQNVTLSCEQNLNHDAMYWYRQDPGQGLRLIYYSQIVNDFQKGDIAEGYSVSREKKESFPLTVTSAQKNPTAFYLCATHRRGQGHYGYTFGSGTRLTVV.

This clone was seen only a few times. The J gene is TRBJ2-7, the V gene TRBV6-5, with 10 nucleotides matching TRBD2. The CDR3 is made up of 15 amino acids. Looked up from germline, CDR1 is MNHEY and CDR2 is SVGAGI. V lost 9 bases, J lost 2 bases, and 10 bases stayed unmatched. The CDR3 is CASRKGLAFTYEQYF. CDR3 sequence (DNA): TGTGCCAGTAGGAAGGGACTAGCGTTTACCTACGAGCAGTACTTC.